The 8 T cell receptor beta chains presented below share a single source sample, sequenced in a study of blood T cell repertoires in COVID-19. Repertoires were generated with immunoSEQ multiplex PCR, while TCRdb's copy carries only in-frame clones and drops some. The sample contains tens of thousands of clones, roughly 86% of which appear only once. Material for sequencing was peripheral blood. These TCRs come from a man between 65 and 85 years old with acute or convalescent COVID-19.

The chain recombines TRBV30 with TRBJ1-6, with 10 bases identical to TRBD1. From germline, CDR1 is GTSNPN and CDR2 SVGIG (reference sequence). CDR3 length: 15 amino acids. Unmatched junction bases numbered 5, after V lost 4 bases and J lost 5 bases. This CDR3 reads CAWIAGTGDNSPLHF. The DNA for the CDR3 is TGTGCCTGGATTGCCGGGACAGGGGATAATTCACCCCTCCACTTT.

This clone was counted a single time. The chain couples TRBV30 to TRBJ2-1; TRBD2 matches at 13 bases. V lost 2 bases and J lost 9; bases outside the gene matches: 7. The CDR3 has 15 amino acids. Germline loops: CDR1 GTSNPN, CDR2 SVGIG (reference sequence). The CDR3 reads CAWSPPGLAGSEQFF. DNA of the CDR3: TGTGCCTGGAGTCCCCCGGGACTAGCGGGGTCTGAGCAGTTCTTC.

This clone was seen only once. The junction departs from the called germline gene at one end, perhaps through a read error. The rearrangement uses TRBV5-8 and TRBJ1-1; perhaps TRBD1 as D (5 bases). The CDR3 extends over 15 amino acids. Germline V CDR1 and CDR2: SGHTS, YDEGEE. The DNA for the CDR3 is TGTGCCAGCAGCTTTCAAACTAATAGCCAGGGTACGAGGATTTTT. Protein sequence: CASSFQTNSQGTRIF.

The CDR3 spells CASSSLGGTLRNTEAFF. As DNA, the CDR3 is TGTGCCAGCAGCTCTCTCGGGGGGACCCTGAGGAACACTGAAGCTTTCTTT. The chain uses TRBV9 and TRBJ1-1; tentative D call: TRBD1 (5 bases). CDR3 length: 17 residues. V lost 4 bases and J 1 base, leaving 20 bases between the germline ends. Germline CDR1 SGDLS, CDR2 YYNGEE.

The gene calls are TRBV19 and TRBJ1-5; D possibly corresponds to TRBD1 (5 bases). This CDR3 is 15 amino acids long. In germline, CDR1 is LNHDA, CDR2 SQIVND (reference sequence). V was clipped by 5 bases and J by 5 bases, with 16 bases between them. The CDR3 sequence is CASSLTWAGDQPQHF. CDR3 sequence (DNA): TGTGCCAGTAGTCTCACCTGGGCGGGGGATCAGCCCCAGCATTTT.

The rearrangement links TRBV7-2 to TRBJ2-7, with TRBD2 matching 10 bases. The V gene's germline CDR1 is SGHTA and CDR2 FQGNSA. The CDR3 runs 15 residues. The V gene end was trimmed by 5 bases and the J gene end by 2 bases; junction bases not matched to a gene: 6. The CDR3 bases are TGTGCCAGCAGCGGTACTAGCGGGGCAACCTACGAGCAGTACTTC. Amino acid sequence: CASSGTSGATYEQYF. Complete variable domain (other parts from reference TRBV7-2 and TRBJ2-7): GAGVSQSPSNKVTEKGKDVELRCDPISGHTALYWYRQSLGQGLEFLIYFQGNSAPDKSGLPSDRFSAERTGGSVSTLTIQRTQQEDSAVYLCASSGTSGATYEQYFGPGTRLTVT.

The gene calls are TRBV4-3 and TRBJ2-3, with 7 bases that match TRBD2. V lost 1 base and J lost 3; bases outside the gene matches: 4. CDR1 is LGHNA and CDR2 is YSLEER in the germline V gene. The CDR3 sequence is 15 residues long. The chain's CDR3 is CASSQGEGGTDTQYF. Written as DNA, the CDR3 is TGCGCCAGCAGCCAAGGGGAGGGTGGGACAGATACGCAGTATTTT.

V gene TRBV29-1 combines with J gene TRBJ2-5; D call uncertain. CDR1 SQVTM and CDR2 ANQGSEA come from the germline V gene. Trimming left V 7 bases short and J 6 bases short, with 18 bases between. The length of the CDR3 is 13 residues. CDR3: CSARSRVRKTQYF. The DNA for the CDR3 is TGCAGCGCCCGGAGCCGTGTGAGGAAGACCCAGTACTTC.